This T cell receptor beta chain comes out of a study of cytomegalovirus exposure and HLA in healthy donors. Concerning this clone itself: Its antigen is unknown.

Whole-study findings and limits: A prior analysis recorded that most TCR beta V segments were productive about 87% or about 30% of the time.

The study ran its PCR with 60 Vbeta and 13 Jbeta primers. Data came from immunoSEQ multiplex PCR; TCRdb stores just in-frame clones and leaves some out. Among fewer than 200,000 clones listed, 80% to 85% were seen once. The CDR3 is 13 residues long. Germline lookup yields CDR1 MNHEY and CDR2 SVGAGI. V shed 6 bases and J 6 bases; nucleotides not matched to a gene: 4. The origin of this receptor is a male donor in good health and CMV-seronegative. V gene TRBV6-5 combines with J gene TRBJ1-5, with 8 bases aligning to TRBD1. The sequenced material came from PBMCs. The CDR3 region has the DNA TGTGCCAGCAGACGGACAGGGACTCAGCCCCAGCATTTT. This sequence encodes CASRRTGTQPQHF.